This TCR beta chain was captured in a study of blood T cell repertoires in COVID-19. Generated by immunoSEQ multiplex PCR, the TCRdb table keeps only in-frame clones and is missing some. The data contain 200,000 to 250,000 clones, roughly 85% of them singletons. The trim removed 3 bases at V and 3 bases at J, leaving 1 base unmatched. The CDR3 is made up of 14 amino acids. The germline gives CDR1 ENHRY, CDR2 SYGVKD. Input material: PBMCs or T cells enriched from blood (not recorded which). The clonotype originates from a woman in her thirties or forties with acute COVID-19. The chain couples TRBV10-3 to TRBJ2-1; 8 bases are shared with TRBD2. DNA for the CDR3: TGTGCCATCAGTGAAACTAGCGGCTACAATGAGCAGTTCTTC. It translates to CAISETSGYNEQFF.